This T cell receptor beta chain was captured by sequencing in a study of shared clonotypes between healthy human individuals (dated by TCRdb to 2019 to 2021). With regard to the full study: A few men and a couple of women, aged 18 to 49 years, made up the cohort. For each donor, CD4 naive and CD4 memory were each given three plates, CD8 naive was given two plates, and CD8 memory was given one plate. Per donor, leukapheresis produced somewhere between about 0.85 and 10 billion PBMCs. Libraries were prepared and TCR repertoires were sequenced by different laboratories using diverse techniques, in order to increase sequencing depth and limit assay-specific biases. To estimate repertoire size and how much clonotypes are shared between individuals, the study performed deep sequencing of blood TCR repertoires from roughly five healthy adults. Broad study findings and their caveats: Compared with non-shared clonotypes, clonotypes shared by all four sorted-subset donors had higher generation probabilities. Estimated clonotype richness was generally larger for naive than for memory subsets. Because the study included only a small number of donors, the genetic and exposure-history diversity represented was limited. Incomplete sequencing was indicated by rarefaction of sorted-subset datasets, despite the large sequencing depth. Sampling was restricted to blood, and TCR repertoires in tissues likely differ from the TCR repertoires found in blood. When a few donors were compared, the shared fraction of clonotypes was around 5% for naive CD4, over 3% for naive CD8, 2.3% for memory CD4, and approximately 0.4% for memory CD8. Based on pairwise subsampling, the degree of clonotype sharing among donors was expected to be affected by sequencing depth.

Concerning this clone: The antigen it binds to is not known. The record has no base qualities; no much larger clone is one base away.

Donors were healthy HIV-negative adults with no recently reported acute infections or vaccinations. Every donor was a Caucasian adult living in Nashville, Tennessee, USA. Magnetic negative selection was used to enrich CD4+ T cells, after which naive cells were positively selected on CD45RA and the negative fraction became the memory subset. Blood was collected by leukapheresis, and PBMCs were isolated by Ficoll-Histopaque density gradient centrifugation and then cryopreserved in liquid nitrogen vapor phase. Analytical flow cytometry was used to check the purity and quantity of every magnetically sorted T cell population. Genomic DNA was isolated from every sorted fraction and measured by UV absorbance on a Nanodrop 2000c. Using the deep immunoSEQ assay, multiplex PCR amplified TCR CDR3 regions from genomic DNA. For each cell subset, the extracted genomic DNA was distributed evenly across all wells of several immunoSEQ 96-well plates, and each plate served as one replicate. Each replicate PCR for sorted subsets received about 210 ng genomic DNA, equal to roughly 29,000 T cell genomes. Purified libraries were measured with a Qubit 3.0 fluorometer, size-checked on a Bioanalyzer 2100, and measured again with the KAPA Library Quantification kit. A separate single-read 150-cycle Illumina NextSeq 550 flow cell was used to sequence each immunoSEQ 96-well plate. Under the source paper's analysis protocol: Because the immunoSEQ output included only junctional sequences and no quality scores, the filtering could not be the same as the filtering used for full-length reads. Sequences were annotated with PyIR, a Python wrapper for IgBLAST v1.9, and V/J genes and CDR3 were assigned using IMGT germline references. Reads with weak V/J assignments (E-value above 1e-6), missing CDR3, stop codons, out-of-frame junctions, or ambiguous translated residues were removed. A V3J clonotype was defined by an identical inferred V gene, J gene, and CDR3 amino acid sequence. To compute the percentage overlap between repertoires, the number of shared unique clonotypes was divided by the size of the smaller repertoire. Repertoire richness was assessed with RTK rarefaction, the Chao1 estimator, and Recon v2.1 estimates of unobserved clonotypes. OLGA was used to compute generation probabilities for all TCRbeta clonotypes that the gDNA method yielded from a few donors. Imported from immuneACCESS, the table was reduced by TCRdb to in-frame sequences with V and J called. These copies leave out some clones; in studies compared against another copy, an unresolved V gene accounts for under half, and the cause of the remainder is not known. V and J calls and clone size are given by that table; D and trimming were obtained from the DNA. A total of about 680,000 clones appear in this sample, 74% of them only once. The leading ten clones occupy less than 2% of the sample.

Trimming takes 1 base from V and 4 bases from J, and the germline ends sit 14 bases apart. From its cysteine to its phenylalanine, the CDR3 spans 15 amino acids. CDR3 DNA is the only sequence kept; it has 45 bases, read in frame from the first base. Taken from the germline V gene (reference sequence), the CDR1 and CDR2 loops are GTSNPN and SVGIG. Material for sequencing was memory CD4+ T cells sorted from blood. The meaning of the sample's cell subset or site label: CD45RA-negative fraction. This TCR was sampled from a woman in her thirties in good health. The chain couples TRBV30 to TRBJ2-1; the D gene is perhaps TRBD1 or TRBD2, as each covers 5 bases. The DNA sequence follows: TGTGCCTGGAGTGGTGTCCGGGGACCTTACAATGAGCAGTTCTTC. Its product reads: CAWSGVRGPYNEQFF.